This T cell receptor (beta chain) was captured in a study of T cells in localized non-small cell lung cancer. By share, this clone counts as large. Profiled with immunoSEQ multiplex PCR; TCRdb holds only in-frame clones, not every one. The sample records 1,500 to 2,000 clones, 30% to 35% being singletons. The J segment lost 8 bases and the V segment lost 5 bases, leaving 6 bases of the junction unmatched. This CDR3 is built from 13 residues. Germline loops: CDR1 MNHGY, CDR2 SAAAGT. The sequencing here drew on normal lung tissue next to the tumor, taken before any cancer treatment. The clonotype was recovered from a female donor aged 60 or older with stage I lung adenocarcinoma. The chain is built from TRBV6-8 and TRBJ1-2; TRBD1 matches at 9 bases. The CDR3 loop reads CASSKGQGLGYTF. As DNA, the CDR3 is TGTGCCAGCAGTAAGGGACAGGGTCTCGGCTACACCTTC.